This is a list of T cell receptor beta chains from one sample in a study of CD8+ T cells in alopecia areata. Clones were read by immunoSEQ multiplex PCR, and TCRdb kept only the in-frame ones, dropping some. The sample includes 100,000 to 150,000 clones, 61% of them seen just once. The sample here was CD4+ T cells sorted from blood, taken at week 4, from a patient treated with tofacitinib. Source of these receptors: a human donor with alopecia areata. Both conserved end residues are part of each CDR3. D genes are given only for firm matches. Clone size is not always given. Where it is, it says once, few, many or a class for expanded clones.

v_call: TRBV19
d_call: NA
cdr3_length: 15
clone_size: few
j_call: TRBJ2-1
cdr3_aa: CASSIGGGSHNEQFF
cdr3_nt: TGTGCCAGTAGTATTGGTGGGGGGTCGCACAATGAGCAGTTCTTC

v_call: TRBV29-1
d_call: NA
cdr3_length: 14
clone_size: NA
j_call: TRBJ2-3
cdr3_aa: CSVVPPSGADTQYF
cdr3_nt: TGCAGCGTTGTGCCCCCGTCAGGTGCAGATACGCAGTATTTT

v_call: TRBV2
d_call: TRBD1
cdr3_length: 13
clone_size: NA
j_call: TRBJ1-5
cdr3_aa: CASSRDRDQPQHF
cdr3_nt: TGTGCCAGCAGTCGGGACAGGGATCAGCCCCAGCATTTT

v_call: TRBV9
d_call: NA
cdr3_length: 14
clone_size: few
j_call: TRBJ2-5
cdr3_aa: CASSVGGYQETQYF
cdr3_nt: TGTGCCAGCAGCGTAGGGGGGTACCAAGAGACCCAGTACTTC

v_call: TRBV29-1
d_call: NA
cdr3_length: 11
clone_size: NA
j_call: TRBJ2-7
cdr3_aa: CSVVRAREQYF
cdr3_nt: TGCAGCGTTGTAAGGGCACGCGAGCAGTACTTC

v_call: TRBV18
d_call: TRBD1
cdr3_length: 15
clone_size: NA
j_call: TRBJ1-5
cdr3_aa: CASSGTGVGNQPQHF
cdr3_nt: TGTGCCAGCTCAGGGACAGGGGTTGGCAATCAGCCCCAGCATTTT

v_call: TRBV4-3
d_call: NA
cdr3_length: 15
clone_size: few
j_call: TRBJ2-7
cdr3_aa: CASSPAWGYTYEQYF
cdr3_nt: TGCGCCAGCAGCCCAGCTTGGGGATACACCTACGAGCAGTACTTC

v_call: TRBV6-6
d_call: NA
cdr3_length: 13
clone_size: NA
j_call: TRBJ2-5
cdr3_aa: CASSYGPPGTQYF
cdr3_nt: TGTGCCAGCAGTTACGGCCCCCCGGGGACCCAGTACTTC

v_call: TRBV19
d_call: TRBD2
cdr3_length: 15
clone_size: NA
j_call: TRBJ2-3
cdr3_aa: CASTSSGGHTDTQYF
cdr3_nt: TGTGCCAGTACGTCTAGCGGGGGTCACACAGATACGCAGTATTTT

v_call: TRBV9
d_call: TRBD1
cdr3_length: 14
clone_size: few
j_call: TRBJ2-7
cdr3_aa: CASSRGTGSYEQYF
cdr3_nt: TGTGCCAGTAGCCGGGGGACAGGCTCCTACGAGCAGTACTTC

v_call: TRBV10-3
d_call: NA
cdr3_length: 12
clone_size: NA
j_call: TRBJ2-7
cdr3_aa: CAISAPAGEQYF
cdr3_nt: TGTGCCATCAGCGCCCCGGCGGGCGAGCAGTACTTC

v_call: TRBV6-1
d_call: NA
cdr3_length: 13
clone_size: NA
j_call: TRBJ1-1
cdr3_aa: CASTPFRNTEAFF
cdr3_nt: TGTGCCAGCACCCCCTTTCGGAACACTGAAGCTTTCTTT

v_call: TRBV27
d_call: TRBD1
cdr3_length: 14
clone_size: NA
j_call: TRBJ2-7
cdr3_aa: CASRPMTGAYEQYF
cdr3_nt: TGTGCCAGCAGGCCAATGACAGGGGCCTACGAGCAGTACTTC

v_call: TRBV6-7
d_call: TRBD1
cdr3_length: 16
clone_size: few
j_call: TRBJ2-2
cdr3_aa: CARSRDRGPRTGELFF
cdr3_nt: TGTGCCAGAAGCAGGGACAGGGGGCCGCGTACCGGGGAGCTGTTTTTT

v_call: TRBV7-8
d_call: TRBD2
cdr3_length: 17
clone_size: NA
j_call: TRBJ2-7
cdr3_aa: CASSLASSGSRSYEQYF
cdr3_nt: TGTGCCAGCAGCTTAGCGTCTAGCGGGAGTCGATCCTACGAGCAGTACTTC

v_call: TRBV9
d_call: NA
cdr3_length: 15
clone_size: NA
j_call: TRBJ2-5
cdr3_aa: CASSVALRDQETQYF
cdr3_nt: TGTGCCAGCAGCGTAGCTCTGCGGGACCAAGAGACCCAGTACTTC

v_call: TRBV30
d_call: NA
cdr3_length: 12
clone_size: NA
j_call: TRBJ1-1
cdr3_aa: CAWKNPRGEAFF
cdr3_nt: TGTGCCTGGAAAAATCCCCGGGGTGAAGCTTTCTTT